This TCR beta chain emerged from a study of chemoradiotherapy in HPV16-positive cancers. The V gene lost 2 bases and the J gene lost 3 bases, with 7 bases spanning the gap. Germline CDR1 MDHEN, CDR2 SYDVKM. The CDR3 runs 14 residues. Repertoires were generated with immunoSEQ multiplex PCR, while TCRdb's copy carries only in-frame clones and drops some. The table lists about 14,000 clones, 65% to 75% of them singletons, with roughly 9.7% in the top ten. The chain combines TRBV28 with TRBJ1-4; the D is unclear. Sample acquisition took place from a patient who underwent chemoradiotherapy. The sequence was obtained from a human donor with HPV-associated anogenital cancer. The CDR3 DNA reads TGTGCCAGCAGTTTAGGGTCACCTAATGAAAAACTGTTTTTT. Protein product: CASSLGSPNEKLFF.